These 21 T cell receptor beta chains share one sample of origin, sequenced in a study of blood T cell repertoires in COVID-19. Sequenced by immunoSEQ multiplex PCR; TCRdb stores in-frame clones only, minus some. The repertoire holds about 140,000 clones, with 85% as singletons. Sequenced: peripheral blood. These receptors all stem from a man aged 50-59 years with acute or convalescent COVID-19.

The chain links TRBV27 to TRBJ2-7; D is perhaps TRBD1 (6 bases). This CDR3 comprises 15 residues. V was shortened by 6 bases and J by 3 bases, with 18 bases between the two germline ends. Per the germline V gene, CDR1 is MNHEY and CDR2 is SMNVEV (reference sequence). CDR3 in amino acids: CASSSRTVRYYEQYF. The CDR3 nucleotides read TGTGCCAGCAGCTCAAGGACAGTCCGCTACTACGAGCAGTACTTC.

The V and J genes are TRBV4-1 and TRBJ2-7, with 7 bases aligning to TRBD2. The germline gives CDR1 MGHRA, CDR2 YSYEKL. The CDR3 totals 14 residues. V shed 0 bases, J shed 4 bases, and the junction held 3 bases outside the gene matches. CDR3 nucleotide sequence: TGCGCCAGCAGCCAAGACCGGGAGGTGTACGAGCAGTACTTC. Its translation is CASSQDREVYEQYF.

V usage is TRBV11-1 and J usage is TRBJ1-2, with TRBD1 matching 10 bases. This CDR3 contains 14 residues. With V trimmed by 3 bases and J by 7 bases, 5 bases remained unmatched. Germline-derived CDR1 and CDR2 are SGHAT and FQDESV (reference sequence). The CDR3 spells CASSLDRGSGGYTF. The CDR3 DNA sequence: TGTGCCAGCAGCTTGGACAGGGGGAGTGGTGGCTACACCTTC.

The chain is built from TRBV7-2 and TRBJ2-1; 10 bases are shared with TRBD2. The junction had 12 bases not matched to a gene; V was cut back by 5 bases and J by 2 bases. This CDR3 region has 18 residues. Germline CDR1 reads SGHTA; CDR2 reads FQGNSA. CDR3 sequence: CASSKFLAGAIPYNEQFF. In DNA, the CDR3 is TGTGCCAGCAGCAAGTTCCTAGCGGGGGCCATACCCTACAATGAGCAGTTCTTC.

J is TRBJ1-1 and V is TRBV5-1; 10 bases agree with TRBD1. J was trimmed by 0 bases and V by 3 bases; bases with no gene match: 8. This CDR3 has 17 residues. Germline-derived CDR1 and CDR2 are SGHRS and YFSETQ. CDR3 region: CASSSGQGDVLNTEAFF. The CDR3 DNA follows: TGCGCCAGCAGCTCCGGACAGGGGGATGTTTTGAACACTGAAGCTTTCTTT.

The gene calls are TRBV2 and TRBJ2-3, with TRBD2 matching 7 bases. This CDR3 has 14 amino acids. Unmatched junction bases numbered 3, after V lost 6 bases and J lost 0 bases. Germline loops: CDR1 SNHLY, CDR2 FYNNEI. In DNA, the CDR3 is TGTGCCAGCAGGGGCGGGGGAAGCACAGATACGCAGTATTTT. As protein: CASRGGGSTDTQYF.

V gene TRBV28 combines with J gene TRBJ2-7; D perhaps matches TRBD2 (6 bases). The length of the CDR3 is 14 residues. Germline CDR1 is MDHEN and CDR2 is SYDVKM. V was pared by 6 bases and J by 2 bases, with 14 bases between. The CDR3 sequence: CASSWEARPYEQYF. Here the CDR3 DNA reads TGTGCCAGCAGCTGGGAGGCCCGCCCCTACGAGCAGTACTTC.

This clone was seen just once. V and J are TRBV11-3 and TRBJ1-2; the D gene is possibly TRBD1 (5 bases). Germline V gene lookup returns CDR1 SGHNT and CDR2 YENEEA. CDR3 length: 15 residues. Trimming shortened V by 0 bases and J by 8 bases, and 16 bases separated the two germline ends. The CDR3 region has the DNA TGTGCCAGCAGCTTAGATCGTCCGGGGGGTAAAGGCTACACCTTC. Its translation: CASSLDRPGGKGYTF.

The chain employs TRBV19 and TRBJ1-6; 8 nucleotides align to TRBD1. J was trimmed by 6 bases and V by 5 bases; bases with no gene match: 6. Germline-derived CDR1 and CDR2 are LNHDA and SQIVND (reference sequence). The CDR3 covers 15 residues. This CDR3 is CASSLRTGINSPLHF. The CDR3 nucleotides are TGTGCCAGTAGTCTTCGGACAGGGATTAATTCACCCCTCCACTTT. The full variable domain, with the rest looked up from reference TRBV19 and TRBJ1-6, is DGGITQSPKYLFRKEGQNVTLSCEQNLNHDAMYWYRQDPGQGLRLIYYSQIVNDFQKGDIAEGYSVSREKKESFPLTVTSAQKNPTAFYLCASSLRTGINSPLHFGNGTRLTVT.

V gene TRBV4-1 combines with J gene TRBJ2-3; TRBD2 matches at 12 bases. The trim removed 5 bases at V and 6 bases at J, leaving 9 bases unmatched. The CDR3 has 16 amino acids. The germline V gene has CDR1 MGHRA and CDR2 YSYEKL. The chain's CDR3 is CASSSDPSGGADTQYF. The CDR3 bases are TGCGCCAGCAGCTCAGACCCTAGCGGGGGGGCTGATACGCAGTATTTT.

This clone was recorded only once. The chain combines TRBV10-3 with TRBJ1-6; TRBD1 might be the D (6 bases). V was trimmed by 4 bases and J by 8 bases, leaving 9 bases between them. The germline V gene encodes CDR1 ENHRY and CDR2 SYGVKD. This CDR3 has 13 amino acids. The CDR3 nucleotides read TGTGCCATCAGTGGGGAGGGGGATTCACCCCTCCACTTT. Protein product: CAISGEGDSPLHF.

CDR3 nucleotides: TGTGCCAGCAGTTTCCCCGGGCTAGCGGGGGGCGGCAATGAGCAGTTCTTC. Translated, it gives CASSFPGLAGGGNEQFF. V and J are TRBV27 and TRBJ2-1; 11 bases agree with TRBD2. The trim removed 3 bases at V and 6 bases at J, leaving 10 bases unmatched. The length of the CDR3 is 17 residues. CDR1 and CDR2 (germline): MNHEY, SMNVEV (reference sequence).

The chain links TRBV27 to TRBJ2-3; 11 bases are shared with TRBD2. The length of the CDR3 is 17 residues. The trim removed 5 bases at V and 0 bases at J, leaving 7 bases unmatched. In germline, CDR1 is MNHEY, CDR2 SMNVEV (reference sequence). The chain's CDR3 is CASSPPGLAASTDTQYF. The CDR3 DNA reads as TGTGCCAGCAGTCCCCCGGGACTAGCGGCTAGCACAGATACGCAGTATTTT.

The CDR3, as DNA: TGTGCCTGGAGTGTAGGAGACGGATCCTATGGCTACACCTTC. It codes for CAWSVGDGSYGYTF. The chain combines TRBV30 with TRBJ1-2; no definite D call. Trimming pared 0 bases from V and 4 bases from J, leaving 12 bases between. In germline, CDR1 is GTSNPN, CDR2 SVGIG (reference sequence). This CDR3 is built from 14 residues.

The chain carries TRBV11-2 and TRBJ2-1, with 11 positions matching TRBD2. Germline trimming cut 3 bases from V and 9 bases from J; bases unmatched to any gene: 7. The CDR3 extends over 15 amino acids. Looked up from germline, CDR1 is SGHAT and CDR2 is FQNNGV. In nucleotides, the CDR3 is TGTGCCAGCAGCTTTACGACTAGCGGGGCGGGTGAGCAGTTCTTC. Protein product: CASSFTTSGAGEQFF. Filled out from reference TRBV11-2 and TRBJ2-1, the complete variable domain reads EAGVAQSPRYKIIEKRQSVAFWCNPISGHATLYWYQQILGQGPKLLIQFQNNGVVDDSQLPKDRFSAERLKGVDSTLKIQPAKLEDSAVYLCASSFTTSGAGEQFFGPGTRLTVL.

The chain couples TRBV5-1 to TRBJ2-3; 8 bases fit TRBD1. The length of the CDR3 is 15 residues. The trim removed 7 bases at V and 0 bases at J, leaving 7 bases unmatched. Germline V gene sequence: CDR1 SGHRS, CDR2 YFSETQ. CDR3 residues: CASGDRGASTDTQYF. The CDR3 DNA follows: TGCGCCAGCGGCGACAGGGGCGCAAGCACAGATACGCAGTATTTT.

This chain connects TRBV9 to TRBJ1-2, with D tentatively TRBD1 (5 bases). The germline CDR1 and CDR2 sequences are SGDLS and YYNGEE. CDR3 length: 15 residues. V lost 1 base and J 8 bases, leaving 18 bases between the germline ends. CDR3 sequence: CASSVYSGVGSGYTF. DNA for the CDR3: TGTGCCAGCAGCGTATATTCGGGGGTCGGCTCCGGCTACACCTTC.

The rearrangement uses TRBV6-5 and TRBJ1-2; TRBD1 matches 11 bases. This CDR3 spans 13 amino acids. V was pared by 8 bases and J by 5 bases, with 4 bases of the junction left unmatched. Germline values: CDR1 MNHEY, CDR2 SVGAGI. The chain's CDR3 is CASYGTGGYGYTF. The CDR3 region has the DNA TGTGCCAGCTACGGGACAGGGGGATATGGCTACACCTTC.

Points on this clone: One end of the junction is discordant with germline, which a read error may explain. This chain links TRBV5-4 with TRBJ2-7, with 7 nucleotides matching TRBD1. Germline V gene lookup returns CDR1 SGHNT and CDR2 YYREEE (reference sequence). This CDR3 spans 17 amino acids. The CDR3 spells CASSLAPRDSQLYGQYF. As DNA, the CDR3 is TGTGCCAGCAGCTTGGCCCCTAGGGACAGTCAACTTTACGGGCAGTACTTC.

This chain links TRBV11-2 with TRBJ1-2; a possible D gene is TRBD1 (6 bases). Trimming took off 1 base at V and 4 bases at J, with 13 bases between the two ends. Per germline, CDR1 SGHAT and CDR2 FQNNGV. The CDR3 sequence is 15 residues long. The CDR3: CASSLGRGSVYGYTF. The CDR3 bases are TGTGCCAGCAGCTTAGGCAGGGGTTCGGTCTATGGCTACACCTTC.

The gene calls are TRBV27 and TRBJ2-6; a possible D gene is TRBD2 (6 bases). The germline V gene has CDR1 MNHEY and CDR2 SMNVEV (reference sequence). The ends were cut back, 5 bases at V and 1 base at J, with 12 bases in the middle. This CDR3 is built from 16 residues. CDR3 nucleotide sequence: TGTGCCAGCAGTCCGATCGGGGGATCTGGGGCCAACGTCCTGACTTTC. Translating it yields CASSPIGGSGANVLTF.